This TCR beta chain was observed in a study of lymphopenia after photon versus proton radiotherapy. Study results and caveats: Better survival with proton therapy was suggested as possible, not demonstrated.

There are a few counts of this clone. The antigen is undetermined. Assay used: immunoSEQ multiplex PCR; TCRdb lists only in-frame clones, some missing. The table lists 37,000 or so clones, roughly 84% of them singletons, with about 2.9% in the top ten. The CDR3 is 13 residues long. With 5 bases removed from V and 4 bases from J, the gap between germline ends came to 11 bases. Germline CDR1 reads SGHDN; CDR2 reads FVKESK. This TCR was recovered from a man aged 50 to 60 with gastric cancer. The sample in question was peripheral blood, obtained from a patient treated with photon-based radiotherapy. V usage is TRBV14 and J usage is TRBJ1-1, with D perhaps TRBD1 (5 bases). The CDR3 loop reads CASSGLGGTEAFF. The CDR3 DNA sequence: TGTGCCAGCAGCGGACTCGGGGGCACTGAAGCTTTCTTT.